A selection of T cell receptor beta chains follows, all from one sample in a study of blood T cell repertoires in COVID-19. Method: immunoSEQ multiplex PCR; TCRdb's copy keeps in-frame clones and lacks some. The table includes about 81,000 clones, roughly 80% detected once. The sample was peripheral blood. The receptors come from a human donor in a cohort sampled during active COVID-19. Both conserved end residues are part of each CDR3. A D gene is named only where the DNA matches it firmly. Clone size is stated in some rows and not others, as once, few, many or a class when expanded.

d_gene: TRBD1; v_gene: TRBV11-3; abundance: .; j_gene: TRBJ1-3; CDR3nt: TGTGCCAGCAGCTCGAACAGGGGTGGAAACACCATATATTTT; CDR3aa: CASSSNRGGNTIYF
d_gene: TRBD2; v_gene: TRBV7-2; abundance: .; j_gene: TRBJ2-5; CDR3nt: TGTGCCAGCAGCCCCCGGACTAGACGGGAGACCCAGTACTTC; CDR3aa: CASSPRTRRETQYF
d_gene: .; v_gene: TRBV9; abundance: .; j_gene: TRBJ1-3; CDR3nt: TGTGCCAGCAGCGTGGCTGACACCATATATTTT; CDR3aa: CASSVADTIYF
d_gene: TRBD1; v_gene: TRBV6-5; abundance: once; j_gene: TRBJ1-2; CDR3nt: TGTGCCAGCACCGAGGGACAGGGGAATTACTATGGCTACACCTTC; CDR3aa: CASTEGQGNYYGYTF
d_gene: TRBD1; v_gene: TRBV11-3; abundance: .; j_gene: TRBJ2-2; CDR3nt: TGTGCCAGCAGCTTAAGGAGTAACGGACAGGGGGTTATCGGGGAGCTGTTTTTT; CDR3aa: CASSLRSNGQGVIGELFF
d_gene: .; v_gene: TRBV12-3/TRBV12-4; abundance: .; j_gene: TRBJ2-5; CDR3nt: TGTGCCAGCAGCTTTATACTGGAAGAGACCCAGTACTTC; CDR3aa: CASSFILEETQYF
d_gene: TRBD1; v_gene: TRBV3-1/TRBV3-2; abundance: .; j_gene: TRBJ1-1; CDR3nt: TGTGCCAGCAGCCGCGGACAGGGATACACTGAAGCTTTCTTT; CDR3aa: CASSRGQGYTEAFF
d_gene: TRBD1; v_gene: TRBV9; abundance: .; j_gene: TRBJ1-2; CDR3nt: TGTGCCAGCAGCGTCGGACAGGGTAACTATGGCTACACCTTC; CDR3aa: CASSVGQGNYGYTF
d_gene: .; v_gene: TRBV27; abundance: .; j_gene: TRBJ1-2; CDR3nt: TGTGCCAGCAGGGGCGCAAACTATGGCTACACCTTC; CDR3aa: CASRGANYGYTF
d_gene: .; v_gene: TRBV6-5; abundance: .; j_gene: TRBJ1-5; CDR3nt: TGTGCCAGCAGTTCAGTAGGGGGCAATCAGCCCCAGCATTTT; CDR3aa: CASSSVGGNQPQHF
d_gene: TRBD1; v_gene: TRBV7-9; abundance: .; j_gene: TRBJ1-2; CDR3nt: TGTGCCAGCAGCTCGGTCGTTCCGGGACAGGGTCTGTTCTGCGCCTTC; CDR3aa: CASSSVVPGQGLFCAF
d_gene: TRBD2; v_gene: TRBV7-9; abundance: .; j_gene: TRBJ2-5; CDR3nt: TGTGCCAGCAGCTTAGCTTGGCTAGCGGGCGGCCAAGAGACCCAGTACTTC; CDR3aa: CASSLAWLAGGQETQYF
d_gene: TRBD2; v_gene: TRBV5-1; abundance: .; j_gene: TRBJ2-1; CDR3nt: TGCGCCAGCAGCATACGGACTAGTGACAATGAGCAGTTCTTC; CDR3aa: CASSIRTSDNEQFF
d_gene: TRBD2; v_gene: TRBV19; abundance: many; j_gene: TRBJ2-2; CDR3nt: TGTGCCAGTAGTATTCCTGGACTAGCGGGATTAACCGGGGAGCTGTTTTTT; CDR3aa: CASSIPGLAGLTGELFF
d_gene: .; v_gene: TRBV19; abundance: .; j_gene: TRBJ1-1; CDR3nt: TGTGCCAGCCAAAGGATGGGGGGCACTGAAGCTTTCTTT; CDR3aa: CASQRMGGTEAFF
d_gene: .; v_gene: TRBV6-5; abundance: .; j_gene: TRBJ1-1; CDR3nt: TGTGCCAGCAGTTACCGGACACTTATGAACACTGAAGCTTTCTTT; CDR3aa: CASSYRTLMNTEAFF
d_gene: .; v_gene: TRBV12-3/TRBV12-4; abundance: .; j_gene: TRBJ2-1; CDR3nt: TGTGCCAGCAGTTTAGTCGGCTACAATGAGCAGTTCTTC; CDR3aa: CASSLVGYNEQFF
d_gene: .; v_gene: TRBV2; abundance: .; j_gene: TRBJ1-2; CDR3nt: TGTGCCAGCAGTGAAAGGGACACTCCTAACTATGGCTACACCTTC; CDR3aa: CASSERDTPNYGYTF
d_gene: .; v_gene: TRBV21-1; abundance: .; j_gene: TRBJ1-1; CDR3nt: TGTGCCATCCAGCGCGGGGGGCGTGGCACTGAAGCTTTCTTT; CDR3aa: CAIQRGGRGTEAFF
d_gene: TRBD1; v_gene: TRBV7-9; abundance: .; j_gene: TRBJ1-1; CDR3nt: TGTGCCAGCAGCTCCTCGGACAGGGAAGAAGCTTTCTTT; CDR3aa: CASSSSDREEAFF
d_gene: .; v_gene: TRBV5-1; abundance: .; j_gene: TRBJ2-7; CDR3nt: TGCGCCAGCAGCTTGGGGAGGGATTACGAGCAGTACTTC; CDR3aa: CASSLGRDYEQYF
d_gene: .; v_gene: TRBV20-1; abundance: .; j_gene: TRBJ1-6; CDR3nt: TGCAGTGCTAGTCCAGTCATTAATTCACCCCTCCACTTT; CDR3aa: CSASPVINSPLHF
d_gene: TRBD2; v_gene: TRBV6-5; abundance: .; j_gene: TRBJ2-7; CDR3nt: TGTGCCAGCGGACTAGCGGGGGCCTACGAGCAGTACTTC; CDR3aa: CASGLAGAYEQYF
d_gene: .; v_gene: TRBV7-9; abundance: .; j_gene: TRBJ1-2; CDR3nt: TGTGCCAGCAGCTTAGGAGGCTCGGTACACTATGGCTACACCTTC; CDR3aa: CASSLGGSVHYGYTF
d_gene: TRBD1; v_gene: TRBV5-5; abundance: .; j_gene: TRBJ2-7; CDR3nt: TGTGCCAGCAGCCCCCAGACAGGGGGGTACGAGCAGTACTTC; CDR3aa: CASSPQTGGYEQYF
d_gene: .; v_gene: TRBV7-9; abundance: .; j_gene: TRBJ2-1; CDR3nt: TGTGCCAGCAGATCTGGTTTCCGGGGGAACTACAATGAGCAGTTCTTC; CDR3aa: CASRSGFRGNYNEQFF
d_gene: .; v_gene: TRBV7-9; abundance: once; j_gene: TRBJ1-1; CDR3nt: TGTGCCAGCACCATCGGGGGGTTGGGCACTGAAGCTTTCTTT; CDR3aa: CASTIGGLGTEAFF
d_gene: TRBD2; v_gene: TRBV4-2; abundance: .; j_gene: TRBJ2-3; CDR3nt: TGTGCCAGCAGCCAACGTAGGAGCGGGGACACAGATACGCAGTATTTT; CDR3aa: CASSQRRSGDTDTQYF
d_gene: .; v_gene: TRBV5-1; abundance: .; j_gene: TRBJ2-3; CDR3nt: TGCGCCAGCAGTTCAGGCACAGATACGCAGTATTTT; CDR3aa: CASSSGTDTQYF
d_gene: TRBD2; v_gene: TRBV11-2; abundance: .; j_gene: TRBJ2-1; CDR3nt: TGTGCCAGCAGCTTAGGAGCGGGGGGGCCTTCCTACAATGAGCAGTTCTTC; CDR3aa: CASSLGAGGPSYNEQFF
d_gene: TRBD1; v_gene: TRBV19; abundance: .; j_gene: TRBJ2-5; CDR3nt: TGTGCCAGTAGTAAGACAGGGTTGGAGACCCAGTACTTC; CDR3aa: CASSKTGLETQYF
d_gene: .; v_gene: TRBV14; abundance: .; j_gene: TRBJ1-2; CDR3nt: TGTGCCAGCAGCCAAGAAGTGGCCCCTCGAGGGGGTAGTAACTATGGCTACACCTTC; CDR3aa: CASSQEVAPRGGSNYGYTF
d_gene: TRBD1; v_gene: TRBV7-9; abundance: .; j_gene: TRBJ2-7; CDR3nt: TGTGCCAGCAGCCCGGGGACAGTTAATCCCTACGAGCAGTACTTC; CDR3aa: CASSPGTVNPYEQYF
d_gene: .; v_gene: TRBV5-4; abundance: .; j_gene: TRBJ2-3; CDR3nt: TGTGCCAGCAGTATTAGCACAGATACGCAGTATTTT; CDR3aa: CASSISTDTQYF
d_gene: TRBD2; v_gene: TRBV28; abundance: .; j_gene: TRBJ2-1; CDR3nt: TGTGCCAGCAGTTCCCGACTAGCGGGGGGGTCGGATGAGCAGTTCTTC; CDR3aa: CASSSRLAGGSDEQFF
d_gene: .; v_gene: TRBV6-5; abundance: .; j_gene: TRBJ1-6; CDR3nt: TGTGCCAGCAGCACTACAGGGCCTAATTCACCCCTCCACTTT; CDR3aa: CASSTTGPNSPLHF
d_gene: TRBD1; v_gene: TRBV27; abundance: once; j_gene: TRBJ1-6; CDR3nt: TGTGCCAGCAGTCGGGACAGGGGGAATTCACCCCTCCACTTT; CDR3aa: CASSRDRGNSPLHF
d_gene: .; v_gene: TRBV28; abundance: .; j_gene: TRBJ1-5; CDR3nt: TGTGCCAGCAGTGTACCACAGGGTGGCAATCAGCCCCAGCATTTT; CDR3aa: CASSVPQGGNQPQHF
d_gene: .; v_gene: TRBV5-1; abundance: .; j_gene: TRBJ1-2; CDR3nt: TGCGCCAGCAGCTTGTTTGTGGCAGGGGCTGGCTACACCTTC; CDR3aa: CASSLFVAGAGYTF
d_gene: .; v_gene: TRBV9; abundance: .; j_gene: TRBJ2-2; CDR3nt: TGTGCCAGCAGCGTAGCGATGAGCACCGGGGAGCTGTTTTTT; CDR3aa: CASSVAMSTGELFF
d_gene: TRBD1; v_gene: TRBV15; abundance: .; j_gene: TRBJ2-7; CDR3nt: TGTGCCACCAGCAGCCTTCCGGGACAGGGATCCTACGAGCAGTACTTC; CDR3aa: CATSSLPGQGSYEQYF
d_gene: TRBD2; v_gene: TRBV7-2; abundance: .; j_gene: TRBJ2-7; CDR3nt: TGTGCCAGCAGCTTAGCACCCAGCGGGGATCCCTACGAGCAGTACTTC; CDR3aa: CASSLAPSGDPYEQYF
d_gene: TRBD2; v_gene: TRBV2; abundance: .; j_gene: TRBJ2-7; CDR3nt: TGTGCCACCAAACAGGGACTAGCGGCAACCTACGAGCAGTACTTC; CDR3aa: CATKQGLAATYEQYF
d_gene: TRBD1; v_gene: TRBV5-1; abundance: .; j_gene: TRBJ2-3; CDR3nt: TGCGCCAGCAGCTACTCTGGGACAGGGGGAGTAGATACGCAGTATTTT; CDR3aa: CASSYSGTGGVDTQYF
d_gene: TRBD2; v_gene: TRBV11-3; abundance: .; j_gene: TRBJ2-2; CDR3nt: TGTGCCAGCAGCTACCGGGGTAGCGGGGGCGCCGGGGAGCTGTTTTTT; CDR3aa: CASSYRGSGGAGELFF
d_gene: TRBD1; v_gene: TRBV6-6; abundance: .; j_gene: TRBJ1-4; CDR3nt: TGTGCCAGCAGCCTTTTGACAGGGGGACGTGAAAAACTGTTTTTT; CDR3aa: CASSLLTGGREKLFF
d_gene: .; v_gene: TRBV7-2; abundance: many; j_gene: TRBJ1-5; CDR3nt: TGTGCCAGCAGCTCAGGACAGACTAATCAGCCCCAGCATTTT; CDR3aa: CASSSGQTNQPQHF
d_gene: .; v_gene: TRBV14; abundance: .; j_gene: TRBJ1-1; CDR3nt: TGTGCCAGCAGTCTGGGAGGGGATGTGACTGAAGCTTTCTTT; CDR3aa: CASSLGGDVTEAFF
d_gene: .; v_gene: TRBV30; abundance: .; j_gene: TRBJ1-3; CDR3nt: TGTGCCTGGAAACAGGGCAACTCTGGAAACACCATATATTTT; CDR3aa: CAWKQGNSGNTIYF
d_gene: TRBD2; v_gene: TRBV5-4; abundance: once; j_gene: TRBJ2-2; CDR3nt: TGTGCCCGGGGGAATTCCGGGCGGGGGACCAACACCGGGGAGCTGTTTTTT; CDR3aa: CARGNSGRGTNTGELFF
d_gene: TRBD1; v_gene: TRBV19; abundance: .; j_gene: TRBJ1-1; CDR3nt: TGTGCCAGTACCCCGGACAGGGGGCGGGACACTGAAGCTTTCTTT; CDR3aa: CASTPDRGRDTEAFF
d_gene: TRBD2; v_gene: TRBV6-5; abundance: .; j_gene: TRBJ2-5; CDR3nt: TGTGCCAGCAACCGGGGACTAGCCGAGACCCAGTACTTC; CDR3aa: CASNRGLAETQYF
d_gene: TRBD1; v_gene: TRBV19; abundance: .; j_gene: TRBJ1-2; CDR3nt: TGTGCCAGTAGTTTTGAACCGGGACAGGGAACCTCTGGCTACACCTTC; CDR3aa: CASSFEPGQGTSGYTF